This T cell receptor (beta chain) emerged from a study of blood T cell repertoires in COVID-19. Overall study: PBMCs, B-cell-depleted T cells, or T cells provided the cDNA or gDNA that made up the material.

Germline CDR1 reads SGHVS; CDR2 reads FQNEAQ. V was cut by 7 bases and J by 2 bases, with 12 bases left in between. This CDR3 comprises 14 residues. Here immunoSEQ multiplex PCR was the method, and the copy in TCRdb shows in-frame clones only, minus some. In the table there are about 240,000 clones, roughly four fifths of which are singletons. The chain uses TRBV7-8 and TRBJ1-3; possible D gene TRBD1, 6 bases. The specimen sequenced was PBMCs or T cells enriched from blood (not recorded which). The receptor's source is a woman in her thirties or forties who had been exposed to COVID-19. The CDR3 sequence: CASKIRGAGNTIYF. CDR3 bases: TGTGCCAGCAAAATCAGGGGTGCTGGAAACACCATATATTTT.